This is a list of T cell receptor beta chains from one sample in a study of blood T cell repertoires in COVID-19. This table comes from immunoSEQ multiplex PCR, and its TCRdb copy is limited to in-frame clones, with some not included. The sample includes roughly 53,000 clones, around 84% of them seen just once. The sequenced material came from peripheral blood. These receptors were obtained from a human donor in a cohort sampled during active COVID-19. Each CDR3 is given with its conserved first and last residue. The order of the fields is J gene, D gene, clone size, V gene, CDR3 protein, CDR3 DNA. A D gene is named only where the DNA matches it firmly. Not all rows give a size; the values are once, few, many and, for expanded clones, a class.

TRBJ2-7 | TRBD2 | . | TRBV11-3 | CASSFSPGTSGFLSEQYF | TGTGCCAGCAGCTTCAGCCCCGGGACTAGCGGATTCCTAAGCGAGCAGTACTTC
TRBJ2-4 | TRBD2 | . | TRBV5-4 | CASSLLGAGVAKNIQYF | TGTGCCAGCAGTCTCCTCGGGGCGGGAGTAGCCAAAAACATTCAGTACTTC
TRBJ1-2 | TRBD1 | . | TRBV18 | CASSQSGTASGYTF | TGTGCCAGCTCGCAGTCCGGGACAGCATCTGGCTACACCTTC
TRBJ2-1 | . | . | TRBV27 | CASSSLPYNEQFF | TGTGCCAGCAGTTCCCTCCCCTACAATGAGCAGTTCTTC
TRBJ1-2 | TRBD1 | . | TRBV28 | CASSPRQGHGYTF | TGTGCCAGCAGTCCGCGACAGGGGCATGGCTACACCTTC
TRBJ1-2 | . | . | TRBV6-2/TRBV6-3 | CASSSSLSQGGYTF | TGTGCCAGCAGTTCCTCACTCTCGCAGGGTGGCTACACCTTC
TRBJ2-1 | TRBD1 | . | TRBV2 | CASSLDRGISNEQFF | TGTGCCAGCAGTTTAGACAGGGGGATCAGCAATGAGCAGTTCTTC
TRBJ2-2 | . | . | TRBV18 | CASSPTAGHTGELFF | TGTGCCAGCTCACCGACGGCAGGGCACACCGGGGAGCTGTTTTTT
TRBJ2-3 | . | . | TRBV5-6 | CASSFGDFTDTQYF | TGTGCCAGCAGCTTCGGGGATTTTACAGATACGCAGTATTTT
TRBJ2-3 | . | . | TRBV28 | CASSPEPTDTQYF | TGTGCCAGCAGCCCCGAGCCCACAGATACGCAGTATTTT
TRBJ2-7 | . | . | TRBV30 | CAWSTPGYSGRGEQYF | TGTGCCTGGAGTACCCCCGGGTACAGCGGTCGGGGCGAGCAGTACTTC
TRBJ2-1 | . | . | TRBV4-1 | CASSPRGSGVYNEQFF | TGCGCCAGCAGCCCCAGAGGTTCGGGGGTGTACAATGAGCAGTTCTTC
TRBJ2-4 | . | . | TRBV5-6 | CASSDGMERGAKNIQYF | TGTGCCAGCAGCGACGGGATGGAGAGAGGGGCCAAAAACATTCAGTACTTC
TRBJ2-7 | TRBD1 | once | TRBV19 | CATRGGQGLYEQYF | TGTGCCACCAGGGGGGGACAGGGGCTCTACGAGCAGTACTTC
TRBJ1-4 | . | . | TRBV6-5 | CASSTGGATNEKLFF | TGTGCCAGCAGTACCGGAGGAGCAACTAATGAAAAACTGTTTTTT
TRBJ2-1 | . | . | TRBV7-3 | CASSLSTVPSYNEQFF | TGTGCCAGCAGCTTATCCACAGTCCCATCTTACAATGAGCAGTTCTTC
TRBJ1-6 | TRBD1 | few | TRBV2 | CASTYGGQGDSPLHF | TGTGCCAGCACTTATGGAGGACAGGGGGACTCACCCCTCCACTTT
TRBJ1-6 | . | once | TRBV7-5 | CARSGPTGEPAFPNSPLHF | TGTGCCAGAAGCGGACCGACAGGGGAGCCCGCCTTTCCTAATTCACCCCTCCACTTT
TRBJ2-7 | TRBD2 | once | TRBV6-1 | CASSETSGTTGEQYF | TGTGCCAGCAGTGAGACTAGCGGGACGACGGGCGAGCAGTACTTC
TRBJ1-3 | TRBD1 | . | TRBV5-1 | CASSSGQGSGNTIYF | TGCGCCAGCAGCTCCGGACAGGGTTCGGGAAACACCATATATTTT
TRBJ1-2 | TRBD1 | . | TRBV9 | CASSVTPGQPLIGYTF | TGTGCCAGCAGCGTAACCCCGGGACAGCCGCTAATAGGCTACACCTTC
TRBJ2-3 | . | . | TRBV19 | CASSIELRTDTQYF | TGTGCCAGTAGTATCGAGCTTCGCACAGATACGCAGTATTTT
TRBJ2-7 | TRBD1 | . | TRBV9 | CASSVDRGQEQYF | TGTGCCAGCAGCGTTGACAGGGGGCAGGAGCAGTACTTC
TRBJ1-5 | TRBD1 | . | TRBV6-5 | CATHPGQGSQPQHF | TGTGCCACCCACCCGGGACAGGGGAGTCAGCCCCAGCATTTT
TRBJ2-5 | . | . | TRBV3-1/TRBV3-2 | CASSPDSETQYF | TGTGCCAGCAGTCCGGACTCGGAGACCCAGTACTTC
TRBJ2-5 | TRBD2 | . | TRBV5-1 | CASSSGTSGRGETQYF | TGCGCCAGCAGCTCCGGGACTAGCGGTCGGGGAGAGACCCAGTACTTC
TRBJ1-2 | . | large | TRBV9 | CASSVGGGEYGYTF | TGTGCCAGCAGCGTAGGGGGAGGGGAGTATGGCTACACCTTC
TRBJ1-6 | TRBD1 | . | TRBV6-4 | CASRGQGDYNSPLHF | TGTGCCAGCAGGGGACAGGGGGACTATAATTCACCCCTCCACTTT
TRBJ1-1 | . | . | TRBV10-3 | CAIRRTGTGDTEAFF | TGTGCCATCAGACGAACAGGAACGGGTGACACTGAAGCTTTCTTT
TRBJ1-5 | TRBD1 | . | TRBV2 | CASSEQGGNQPQHF | TGTGCCAGCAGTGAGCAGGGGGGCAATCAGCCCCAGCATTTT
TRBJ2-7 | . | . | TRBV5-1 | CASSLVEGGTYEQYF | TGCGCCAGCAGCTTGGTGGAGGGGGGGACCTACGAGCAGTACTTC
TRBJ2-7 | . | . | TRBV4-1 | CASSQDLAGSYEQYF | TGCGCCAGCAGCCAAGATCTGGCAGGCTCCTACGAGCAGTACTTC
TRBJ2-7 | TRBD1 | few | TRBV12-3/TRBV12-4 | CASTGTDRYEQYF | TGTGCCAGTACCGGGACAGATAGATACGAGCAGTACTTC